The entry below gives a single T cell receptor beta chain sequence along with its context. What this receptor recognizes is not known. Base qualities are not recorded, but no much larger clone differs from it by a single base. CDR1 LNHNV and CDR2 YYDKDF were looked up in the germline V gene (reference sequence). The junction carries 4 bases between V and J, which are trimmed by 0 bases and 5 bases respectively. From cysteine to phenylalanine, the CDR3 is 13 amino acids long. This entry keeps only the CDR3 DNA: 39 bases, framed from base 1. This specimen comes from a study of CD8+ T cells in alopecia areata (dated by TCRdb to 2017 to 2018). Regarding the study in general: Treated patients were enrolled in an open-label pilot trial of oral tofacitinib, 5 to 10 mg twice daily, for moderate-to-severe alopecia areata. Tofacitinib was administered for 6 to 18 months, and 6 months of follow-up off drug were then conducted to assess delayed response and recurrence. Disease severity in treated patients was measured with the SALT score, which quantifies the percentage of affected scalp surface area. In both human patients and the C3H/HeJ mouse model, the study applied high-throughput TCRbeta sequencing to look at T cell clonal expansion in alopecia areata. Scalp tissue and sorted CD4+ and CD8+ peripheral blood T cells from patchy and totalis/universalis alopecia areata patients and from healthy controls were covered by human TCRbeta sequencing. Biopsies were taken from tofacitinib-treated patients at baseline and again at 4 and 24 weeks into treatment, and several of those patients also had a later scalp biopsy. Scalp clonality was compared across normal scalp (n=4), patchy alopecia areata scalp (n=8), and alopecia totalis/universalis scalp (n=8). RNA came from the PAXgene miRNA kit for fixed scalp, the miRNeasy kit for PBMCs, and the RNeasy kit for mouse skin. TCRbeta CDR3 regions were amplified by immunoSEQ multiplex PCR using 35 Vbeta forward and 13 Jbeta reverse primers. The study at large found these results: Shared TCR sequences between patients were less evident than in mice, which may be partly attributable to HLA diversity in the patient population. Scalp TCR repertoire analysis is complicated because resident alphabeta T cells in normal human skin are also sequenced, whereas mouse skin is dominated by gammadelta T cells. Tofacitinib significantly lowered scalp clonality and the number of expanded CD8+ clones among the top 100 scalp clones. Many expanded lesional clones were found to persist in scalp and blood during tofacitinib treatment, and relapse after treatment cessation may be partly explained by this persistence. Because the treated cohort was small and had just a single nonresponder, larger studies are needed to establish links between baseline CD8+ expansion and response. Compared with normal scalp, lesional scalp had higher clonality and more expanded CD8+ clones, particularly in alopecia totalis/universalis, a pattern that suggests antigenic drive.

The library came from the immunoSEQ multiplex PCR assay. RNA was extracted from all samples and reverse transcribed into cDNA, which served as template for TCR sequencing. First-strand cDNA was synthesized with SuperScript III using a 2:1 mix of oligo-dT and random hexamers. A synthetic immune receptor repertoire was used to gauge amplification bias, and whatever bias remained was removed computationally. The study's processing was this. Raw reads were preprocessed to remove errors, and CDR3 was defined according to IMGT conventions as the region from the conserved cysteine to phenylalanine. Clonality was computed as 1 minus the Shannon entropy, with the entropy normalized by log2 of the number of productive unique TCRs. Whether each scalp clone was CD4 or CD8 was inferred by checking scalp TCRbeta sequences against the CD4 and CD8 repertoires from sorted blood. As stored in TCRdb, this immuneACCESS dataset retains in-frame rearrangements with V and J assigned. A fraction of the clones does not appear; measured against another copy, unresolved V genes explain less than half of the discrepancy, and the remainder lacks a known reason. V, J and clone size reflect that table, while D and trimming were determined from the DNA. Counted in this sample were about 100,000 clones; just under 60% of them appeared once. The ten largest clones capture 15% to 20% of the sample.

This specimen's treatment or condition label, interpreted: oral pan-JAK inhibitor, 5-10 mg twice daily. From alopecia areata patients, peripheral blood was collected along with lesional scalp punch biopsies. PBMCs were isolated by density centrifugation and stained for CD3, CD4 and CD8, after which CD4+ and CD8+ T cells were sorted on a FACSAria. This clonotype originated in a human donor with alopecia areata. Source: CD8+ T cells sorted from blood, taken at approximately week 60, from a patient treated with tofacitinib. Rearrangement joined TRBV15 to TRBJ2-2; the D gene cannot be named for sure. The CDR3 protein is CATSRERTGELFF. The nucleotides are TGTGCCACCAGCAGAGAACGGACCGGGGAGCTGTTTTTT.